The next 6 T cell receptor beta chains were all read from a single sample in a study of T cell responses to AZD1222 COVID-19 vaccine. Generated by immunoSEQ multiplex PCR, the TCRdb table keeps only in-frame clones and is missing some. This table has about 180,000 clones, about nine tenths appearing once. This specimen was peripheral blood, taken on day 0 of AZD1222 vaccination. These receptors all stem from an adult in good health.

The chain carries TRBV29-1 and TRBJ1-4; D is uncertain. The V gene's germline CDR1 is SQVTM and CDR2 ANQGSEA. The V end was cut by 0 bases, the J end by 8 bases, with 19 bases between. The CDR3 length is 16 residues. CDR3 sequence reads: CSVEEGPGSTGEKLFF. CDR3 DNA: TGCAGCGTTGAAGAGGGCCCGGGCAGTACGGGGGAAAAACTGTTTTTT.

The rearrangement uses TRBV7-2 and TRBJ2-5; D perhaps matches TRBD1 (6 bases). Trimming pared 5 bases from V and 2 bases from J, leaving 12 bases between. Germline V lookup: CDR1 SGHTA, CDR2 FQGNSA. The CDR3 has 14 residues. The CDR3 region has the DNA TGTGCCAGCAGCCCCGACAGGACACAAGAGACCCAGTACTTC. It translates to CASSPDRTQETQYF. The full variable domain, in which reference TRBV7-2 and TRBJ2-5 provide the parts outside the CDR3, is GAGVSQSPSNKVTEKGKDVELRCDPISGHTALYWYRQSLGQGLEFLIYFQGNSAPDKSGLPSDRFSAERTGGSVSTLTIQRTQQEDSAVYLCASSPDRTQETQYFGPGTRLLVL.

V gene TRBV10-3 combines with J gene TRBJ1-4; no definite D call. V was shortened by 8 bases and J by 8 bases, with 12 bases between the two germline ends. CDR3 size: 12 residues. Germline V gene sequence: CDR1 ENHRY, CDR2 SYGVKD. The DNA for the CDR3 is TGTGCCATCCCTCGACGGGGAGAAAAACTGTTTTTT. Translation: CAIPRRGEKLFF.

This clone was picked up one time. Compared with germline, one end of the junction differs, possibly owing to a read error. The chain combines TRBV19 with TRBJ1-4, with D maybe TRBD1 (6 bases). This CDR3 contains 22 residues. Germline V gene data show CDR1 as LNHDA and CDR2 as SQIVND (reference sequence). The CDR3 DNA reads as TGTGCTAGTAGTCGTTTTCATTATCCAGGGGACCGCATCACAGCCACTAATGAAAAACTGTTTTTT. This codes for CASSRFHYPGDRITATNEKLFF. The full variable domain, rest sourced from reference TRBV19 and TRBJ1-4, is DGGITQSPKYLFRKEGQNVTLSCEQNLNHDAMYWYRQDPGQGLRLIYYSQIVNDFQKGDIAEGYSVSREKKESFPLTVTSAQKNPTAFYLCASSRFHYPGDRITATNEKLFFGSGTQLSVL.

The gene calls are TRBV16 and TRBJ1-1, with D possibly matching TRBD1 (6 bases). Between the trimmed V and J ends, which lost 5 bases and 3 bases, there was a span of 10 bases. Germline V CDR1 and CDR2: KGHSY, FQNENV. This CDR3 region has 13 residues. CDR3 loop: CASSSYRDTEAFF. CDR3 nucleotides: TGTGCCAGCAGCTCCTACAGGGACACTGAAGCTTTCTTT. Together with reference TRBV16 and TRBJ1-1, the CDR3 gives the full variable domain: GEEVAQTPKHLVRGEGQKAKLYCAPIKGHSYVFWYQQVLKNEFKFLISFQNENVFDETGMPKERFSAKCLPNSPCSLEIQATKLEDSAVYFCASSSYRDTEAFFGQGTRLTVV.

The V gene is TRBV4-1, the J gene TRBJ2-5; 9 nucleotides match TRBD2. The CDR3 is made up of 17 amino acids. Germline trimming cut 0 bases from V and 4 bases from J; bases unmatched to any gene: 9. CDR1 is MGHRA, CDR2 YSYEKL, per germline. The CDR3 here is CASSQEGNSGSLETQYF. The CDR3 region has the DNA TGCGCCAGCAGCCAAGAGGGCAATAGCGGGAGCCTAGAGACCCAGTACTTC.